This TCR beta chain was sequenced during a study of blood T cell repertoires in COVID-19. Germline V CDR1 and CDR2: GTSNPN, SVGIG (reference sequence). This CDR3 comprises 14 residues. V shed 3 bases and J shed 4 bases, with 15 bases lying between them. This clone was picked up one time. Original processing notes: The assay estimated nucleated cells by amplifying reference gene primers. The method was immunoSEQ multiplex PCR; TCRdb's version includes in-frame clones alone and lacks a portion of them. D and trimming come from the DNA, and the V and J calls and clone size come from that table. The sample holds tens of thousands of clones; nearly 90% are singletons and the top ten take nearly 5%.

The receptor was derived from a man aged 60 to 69 with active COVID-19. This sequence joins TRBV30 and TRBJ1-1, with D maybe TRBD1 (6 bases). Sequences were obtained from peripheral blood. The DNA of the CDR3 is TGTGCCTGGAGACAACAGGGTGGTCCCACTGAAGCTTTCTTT. Protein sequence: CAWRQQGGPTEAFF.